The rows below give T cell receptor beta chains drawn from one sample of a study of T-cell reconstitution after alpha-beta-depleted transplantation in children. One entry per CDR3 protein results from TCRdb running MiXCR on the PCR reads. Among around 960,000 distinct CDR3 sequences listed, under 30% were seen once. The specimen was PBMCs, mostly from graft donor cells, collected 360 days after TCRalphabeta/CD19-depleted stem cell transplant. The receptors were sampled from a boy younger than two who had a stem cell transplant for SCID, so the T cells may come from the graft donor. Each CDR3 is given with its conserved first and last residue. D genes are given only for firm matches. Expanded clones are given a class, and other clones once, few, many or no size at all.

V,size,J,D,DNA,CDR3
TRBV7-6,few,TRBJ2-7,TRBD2,TGTGCCAGCAGCTACCCTCCGGGACTAGACCCATACGAGCAGTACTTC,CASSYPPGLDPYEQYF
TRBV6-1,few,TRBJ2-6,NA,TGTGCCACAGTGCCCGGGGCCTCTGGGGCCAACGTCCTGACTTTC,CATVPGASGANVLTF
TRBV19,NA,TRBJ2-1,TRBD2,TGTGCCAGTAGTATGAGACTAGCGGGGTCCTACAATGAGCAGTTCTTC,CASSMRLAGSYNEQFF
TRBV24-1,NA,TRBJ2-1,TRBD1,TGTGCCACCAGTGCCGGACAGGGTCGGGACAATGAGCAGTTCTTC,CATSAGQGRDNEQFF
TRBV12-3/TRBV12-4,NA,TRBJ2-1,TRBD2,TGTGCCAGCAGGGACCTCAAGCGGGGTGAGCAGTTCTTC,CASRDLKRGEQFF
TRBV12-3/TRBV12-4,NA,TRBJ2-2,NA,TGTGCCAGCACCCTAGGACAGTCGGGCGGGGAGCTGTTTTTT,CASTLGQSGGELFF
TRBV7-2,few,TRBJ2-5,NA,TGTGCCAGCAGCTTAGTTCTGTCCCAAGAGACCCAGTACTTC,CASSLVLSQETQYF
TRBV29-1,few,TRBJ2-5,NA,TGCAGCGTCACCGGGCCTAACCAAGAGACCCAGTACTTC,CSVTGPNQETQYF
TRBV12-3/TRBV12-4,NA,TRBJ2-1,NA,TGTGCCAGCACCAACCCGGGGCAGGTGCAGTTCTTC,CASTNPGQVQFF
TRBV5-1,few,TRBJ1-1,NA,TGCGCCAGCAGCAGGGGCAGGGATGGCACTGAAGCTTTCTTT,CASSRGRDGTEAFF
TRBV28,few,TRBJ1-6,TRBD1,TGTGCCAGCAGTTTCTTAACAGGGGGCCCCTATAATTCACCCCTCCACTTT,CASSFLTGGPYNSPLHF
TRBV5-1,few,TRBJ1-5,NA,TGCGCCAGCAGCTTGGGGGACCGAAATCAGCCCCAGCATTTT,CASSLGDRNQPQHF
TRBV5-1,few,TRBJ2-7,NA,TGCGCCAGCAGCTTGGGGCAGATCAACGAGCAGTACTTC,CASSLGQINEQYF
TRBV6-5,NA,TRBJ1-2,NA,TGTGCCAGCAGTTATCGGTACTTCAATGGCTACACCTTC,CASSYRYFNGYTF
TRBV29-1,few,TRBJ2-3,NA,TGCAGCGTTGAGGGTACGGATCGCACAGATACGCAGTATTTT,CSVEGTDRTDTQYF
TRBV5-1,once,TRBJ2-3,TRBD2,TGCGCCAGCAGCTCCACTAGCGGGGGGGTTGCAGATACGCAGTATTTT,CASSSTSGGVADTQYF
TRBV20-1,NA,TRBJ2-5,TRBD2,TGCAGTGCTATACAAGCGGGGGCGGTGGAGACCCAGTACTTC,CSAIQAGAVETQYF
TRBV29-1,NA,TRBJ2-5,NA,TGCAGCGTAGAGGTTTCGGAGACCCAGTACTTC,CSVEVSETQYF
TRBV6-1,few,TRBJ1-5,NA,TGTGCCAGCAGAGAGGGGGGAGGGCACCAGCCCCAGCATTTT,CASREGGGHQPQHF
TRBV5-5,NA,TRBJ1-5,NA,TGTGCCAGCAGCTTTGGTGCAAGTAGCAATCAGCCCCAGCATTTT,CASSFGASSNQPQHF
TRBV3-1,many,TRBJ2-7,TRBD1,TGTGCCAGCAGCCGGCACGGGACAGGGTCCTACGAGCAGTACTTC,CASSRHGTGSYEQYF
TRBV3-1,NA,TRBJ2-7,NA,TGTGCCAGCAGCGAGGGGCCCAGCTCCTACGAGCAGTACTTC,CASSEGPSSYEQYF
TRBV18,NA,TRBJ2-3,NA,TGTGCCAGCTCACCACTCGGGGAAGCGGCAGATACGCAGTATTTT,CASSPLGEAADTQYF
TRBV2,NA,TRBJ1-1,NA,TGTGCCAGCAGTGAAGCGATAGGGTCTAACACTGAAGCTTTCTTT,CASSEAIGSNTEAFF
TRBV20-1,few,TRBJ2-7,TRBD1,TGCAGTGCTAGAGTGGAGGGACAGGGGAGCTACGAGCAGTACTTC,CSARVEGQGSYEQYF
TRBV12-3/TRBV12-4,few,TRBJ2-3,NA,TGTGCCAGCAGTTTATTAATGGGGACTTCTAGCACAGATACGCAGTATTTT,CASSLLMGTSSTDTQYF
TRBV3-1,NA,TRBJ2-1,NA,TGTGCCAGCAGCCAGACTCGGCCAGGTTACAAGGTGCAGTTCTTC,CASSQTRPGYKVQFF
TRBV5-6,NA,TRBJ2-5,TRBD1,TGTGCCAGCAGCTTGCTACAGGGGAAGAGTGGAGAGACCCAGTACTTC,CASSLLQGKSGETQYF
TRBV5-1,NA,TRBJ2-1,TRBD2,TGCGCCAGCAGCTTCCGACCCGGGACTAGCGGGGCTAGCTCCTACAATGAGCAGTTCTTC,CASSFRPGTSGASSYNEQFF
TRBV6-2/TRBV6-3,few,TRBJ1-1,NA,TGTGCCAGCAGCCTCATACAGGGCATGAACACTGAAGCTTTCTTT,CASSLIQGMNTEAFF
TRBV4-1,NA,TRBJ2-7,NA,TGCGCCAGCAGCCAAGTCCACAGCTCCTACGAGCAGTACTTC,CASSQVHSSYEQYF
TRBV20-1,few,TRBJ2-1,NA,TGCAGTGCTAAGGGTTGGGGGGATCGAAACAATGAGCAGTTCTTC,CSAKGWGDRNNEQFF
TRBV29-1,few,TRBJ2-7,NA,TGCAGCGTTGATGTGTTAGGGAGCTACGAGCAGTACTTC,CSVDVLGSYEQYF
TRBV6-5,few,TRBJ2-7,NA,TGTGCCAGCAGTTACGAATCCCGGGACACTGAGCAGTACTTC,CASSYESRDTEQYF
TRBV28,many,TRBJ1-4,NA,TGTGCCAGCAGTTTTCGCGCAGGGCGTAATGAAAAACTGTTTTTT,CASSFRAGRNEKLFF
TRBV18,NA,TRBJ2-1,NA,TGTGCCAGCTCACCCCAGGGACTCGCCTCCTACAATGAGCAGTTCTTC,CASSPQGLASYNEQFF
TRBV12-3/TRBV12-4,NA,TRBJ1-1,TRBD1,TGTGCCAGCAGTCGGACAGGGTCGAGCACTGAAGCTTTCTTT,CASSRTGSSTEAFF